Presented here are 14 T cell receptor beta chains from one specimen sequenced in a study of shared clonotypes between healthy human individuals. Only in-frame clones appear in the TCRdb table, and some are missing; sequencing was by immunoSEQ multiplex PCR. The sample holds around 2,000,000 clones, roughly 94% seen once. Naive-designated CD8 cells lacked CD45RO, were positively enriched for CCR7, and omitted terminally differentiated effector memory CD45RA+ cells. Sequencing used naive CD8+ T cells sorted from blood. The receptors were gathered from a man aged 18 to 30 in good health.

The rearrangement links TRBV7-9 to TRBJ2-1; the match to TRBD2 covers 7 bases. CDR1 is SEHNR and CDR2 is FQNEAQ in the germline V gene (reference sequence). V dropped 3 bases and J dropped 0; count of bases not matched to a gene: 8. The CDR3 loop spans 17 amino acids. The DNA for the CDR3 is TGTGCCAGCAGCTTGGGTCTGGGCGGGAGCTCCTACAATGAGCAGTTCTTC. This codes for CASSLGLGGSSYNEQFF.

The V call is TRBV4-1, the J call TRBJ1-5; 7 bases fit TRBD1. V lost 0 bases and J lost 6; bases outside the gene matches: 11. Germline assignment: CDR1 MGHRA and CDR2 YSYEKL. CDR3 length: 17 residues. CDR3 coding DNA: TGCGCCAGCAGCCAAGATCTTGGGAGGGGGCTAGGTCAGCCCCAGCATTTT. Its translation: CASSQDLGRGLGQPQHF.

The chain has TRBV28 and TRBJ1-5; no clear D gene. V was clipped by 6 bases and J by 9 bases, with 12 bases between them. This CDR3 is built from 12 residues. Germline-derived CDR1 and CDR2 are MDHEN and SYDVKM. The CDR3 DNA follows: TGTGCCAGCAGCACACTCGTCCGGCCCCAGCATTTT. It translates to CASSTLVRPQHF. Using reference TRBV28 and TRBJ1-5 for the parts outside the CDR3, the full variable domain is DVKVTQSSRYLVKRTGEKVFLECVQDMDHENMFWYRQDPGLGLRLIYFSYDVKMKEKGDIPEGYSVSREKKERFSLILESASTNQTSMYLCASSTLVRPQHFGDGTRLSIL.

This sequence joins TRBV18 and TRBJ2-1; no reliable D call. Trimming cost V 3 bases and J 0 bases, with 6 bases left between them. In germline, CDR1 is KGHSH, CDR2 LQKENI. The CDR3 consists of 14 residues. This chain's CDR3 is CASSPKSSYNEQFF. CDR3 DNA: TGTGCCAGCTCACCTAAAAGCTCCTACAATGAGCAGTTCTTC.

The count of this clone is one. CDR3 nucleotides: TGTGCCAGCAGTATCTTCGACGGGGGCTCTAGCACAGATACGCAGTATTTT. Translation: CASSIFDGGSSTDTQYF. V usage is TRBV7-9 and J usage is TRBJ2-3, with D perhaps matching TRBD1 or TRBD2 (6 bases each). Germline CDR1 reads SEHNR; CDR2 reads FQNEAQ (reference sequence). The CDR3 sequence is 17 residues long. Trimming left V 6 bases short and J 0 bases short, with 19 bases between.

The genes are TRBV4-3 and TRBJ2-3; 13 positions agree with TRBD2. V lost 6 bases, J lost 2 bases, and 11 bases stayed unmatched. The CDR3 runs 18 residues. The germline V gene encodes CDR1 LGHNA and CDR2 YSLEER. CDR3 DNA sequence: TGCGCCAGCAGTTTAGGACTAGCGGGAGAACTCCTCACAGATACGCAGTATTTT. This codes for CASSLGLAGELLTDTQYF.

This chain links TRBV5-4 with TRBJ2-7; D gene uncertain. The CDR3 loop spans 11 amino acids. Between the trimmed V and J ends, which lost 0 bases and 5 bases, there was a span of 3 bases. The germline V gene has CDR1 SGHNT and CDR2 YYREEE (reference sequence). CDR3 loop: CASSLANEQYF. CDR3 bases: TGTGCCAGCAGCTTGGCGAACGAGCAGTACTTC.

This rearrangement joins TRBV4-1 to TRBJ2-7; D uncertain. This CDR3 contains 15 residues. V was shortened by 3 bases and J by 0 bases, with 12 bases between the two germline ends. Germline CDR1 is MGHRA and CDR2 is YSYEKL. The CDR3 loop reads CASSQIPPDSYEQYF. CDR3 in DNA: TGCGCCAGCAGCCAGATTCCACCCGACTCCTACGAGCAGTACTTC.

The V gene is TRBV25-1, the J gene TRBJ1-5; a weak D match, TRBD1 (5 bases). V dropped 4 bases and J dropped 5 bases, with 12 bases sitting between them. The CDR3 sequence is 14 residues long. The germline V gene encodes CDR1 MGHDK and CDR2 SYGVNS. CDR3 protein: CASSGGDSDQPQHF. The DNA of the CDR3 is TGTGCCAGCAGTGGGGGGGATTCCGATCAGCCCCAGCATTTT. Using reference TRBV25-1 and TRBJ1-5 for the parts outside the CDR3, the full variable domain is EADIYQTPRYLVIGTGKKITLECSQTMGHDKMYWYQQDPGMELHLIHYSYGVNSTEKGDLSSESTVSRIRTEHFPLTLESARPSHTSQYLCASSGGDSDQPQHFGDGTRLSIL.

Remarks on this clone: Other DNA sequences in this sample translate to the same CDR3. The chain has TRBV29-1 and TRBJ2-7; 9 bases fit TRBD1. The V gene end was trimmed by 6 bases and the J gene end by 3 bases; junction bases not matched to a gene: 6. This CDR3 has 13 residues. Germline V gives CDR1 SQVTM, CDR2 ANQGSEA. CDR3 sequence reads: CSVRTGDSYEQYF. For the CDR3, the DNA is TGCAGCGTGCGGACAGGGGATAGCTACGAGCAGTACTTC.

Comments on this clone: Other DNA sequences from this sample encode an identical CDR3 as well. The V and J genes are TRBV11-2 and TRBJ1-4; possible D gene TRBD1, 5 bases. V was pared by 0 bases and J by 2 bases, with 10 bases between. CDR1 is SGHAT, CDR2 FQNNGV, per germline. CDR3 length: 16 residues. The CDR3 nucleotides are TGTGCCAGCAGCTTAGATCGGGAGGGGACTAATGAAAAACTGTTTTTT. It translates to CASSLDREGTNEKLFF.

The rearrangement uses TRBV5-4 and TRBJ2-7; 7 bases match TRBD1. The CDR3 totals 15 residues. Trimming took 1 base from V and 1 from J; bases not matched to a gene: 5. Germline V lookup: CDR1 SGHNT, CDR2 YYREEE (reference sequence). CDR3 in DNA: TGTGCCAGCAGCTTGTACAGGGGTAAATCCTACGAGCAGTACTTC. Its translation is CASSLYRGKSYEQYF.

With respect to this clone: The sample holds other DNA sequences that translate to the same CDR3. The chain carries TRBV13 and TRBJ2-2; tentative D call: TRBD2 (5 bases). Trimming removed 0 bases at V and 1 base at J, with 6 bases between. Germline loops: CDR1 PRHDT, CDR2 FYEKMQ (reference sequence). There are 15 residues in the CDR3. The CDR3 loop reads CASSLGLGNTGELFF. The CDR3 DNA follows: TGTGCCAGCAGCTTAGGACTAGGGAACACCGGGGAGCTGTTTTTT.

The rearrangement uses TRBV13 and TRBJ2-1; D remains ambiguous. V was clipped by 5 bases and J by 5 bases, with 13 bases between them. CDR3 length equals 14 residues. CDR1 and CDR2 from the germline V gene are PRHDT and FYEKMQ (reference sequence). The CDR3 nucleotides read TGTGCCAGCAGCACATTAAGGGAAAACAATGAGCAGTTCTTC. Protein product: CASSTLRENNEQFF.